Following are 18 T cell receptor beta chains from one sample sequenced in a study of a mutant IDH1 vaccine in newly diagnosed glioma. For these receptors, no antigen is known. As for time point: week 35, safety follow-up. What each vaccine dose contained was 300 ug of mutant IDH1 20-mer peptide, accompanied by topical imiquimod. The assay was immunoSEQ multiplex PCR, and TCRdb's table has in-frame clones only and misses some. The sample yields approximately 50,000 clones, roughly nine tenths seen once. The source was PBMCs, collected from a glioma patient whose treatment included an IDH1 peptide vaccine. These receptors came from a middle-aged man with glioma.

This rearrangement joins TRBV7-9 to TRBJ2-3, with TRBD1 matching 8 bases. Germline-derived CDR1 and CDR2 are SEHNR and FQNEAQ (reference sequence). Trimming at V came to 5 bases and at J to 0 bases, leaving 7 bases not matched to a gene. The CDR3 has 16 residues. This CDR3 is CASSGPTGASTDTQYF. The CDR3, as DNA: TGTGCCAGCAGCGGGCCGACAGGGGCGAGCACAGATACGCAGTATTTT.

The chain combines TRBV5-1 with TRBJ1-2, with D tentatively TRBD1 (5 bases). This CDR3 region has 15 residues. V dropped 2 bases and J dropped 4 bases, with 15 bases sitting between them. CDR1 and CDR2 (germline): SGHRS, YFSETQ. CDR3 nucleotides: TGCGCCAGCAGCTTCAGTTCCCTAGACAGCTATGGCTACACCTTC. Its protein is CASSFSSLDSYGYTF.

The V call is TRBV18, the J call TRBJ1-3; D is unresolved. Germline CDR1 reads KGHSH; CDR2 reads LQKENI. The CDR3 is 15 residues long. V gave up 4 bases and J gave up 0 bases, with 10 bases separating them. CDR3 residues: CASSLTSLSGNTIYF. The CDR3, as DNA: TGTGCCAGCTCACTAACGTCTCTCTCTGGAAACACCATATATTTT.

CDR3 nucleotides: TGTGCCAGCAGCTGGGCGACTAATGAAAAACTGTTTTTT. Its protein product is CASSWATNEKLFF. This chain joins TRBV11-1 and TRBJ1-4; D not resolved. Trimming removed 4 bases from V and 2 bases from J, with 5 bases in between. This CDR3 region has 13 residues. Germline loops: CDR1 SGHAT, CDR2 FQDESV (reference sequence).

The V and J genes are TRBV29-1 and TRBJ2-3, with D possibly matching TRBD1 (6 bases). V lost 8 bases and J lost 2, with 14 bases in between. Germline CDR1 reads SQVTM; CDR2 reads ANQGSEA. The CDR3 runs 13 residues. The CDR3 sequence is CSFGQLLTDTQYF. CDR3 in DNA: TGCAGCTTCGGACAGCTCCTCACAGATACGCAGTATTTT.

This chain connects TRBV4-1 to TRBJ1-1, with D possibly TRBD1 on 5 matching bases. The CDR3 covers 15 residues. Germline V CDR1 and CDR2: MGHRA, YSYEKL. V lost 4 bases and J 3 bases, leaving 15 bases between the germline ends. The CDR3 protein is CASSPKLWGDTEAFF. The CDR3 coding sequence is TGCGCCAGCAGCCCAAAGTTATGGGGGGACACTGAAGCTTTCTTT.

The gene calls are TRBV7-7 and TRBJ2-7, with TRBD2 matching over 14 bases. In germline, CDR1 is SSHAT, CDR2 FNYEAQ (reference sequence). Losses at the gene ends were 4 bases for V and 4 bases for J; bases not matched to a gene: 3. CDR3 length: 15 residues. The CDR3, as DNA: TGTGCCAGCAGCTGGGGGACTAGCGGGAGTTACGAGCAGTACTTC. This sequence encodes CASSWGTSGSYEQYF.

J is TRBJ1-3 and V is TRBV5-5, with D hard to call. The CDR3 extends over 13 amino acids. Germline CDR1 is SGHKS and CDR2 is YYEKEE (reference sequence). With 5 bases removed from V and 0 bases from J, the gap between germline ends came to 6 bases. The CDR3 loop reads CASSWGSGNTIYF. The CDR3, as DNA: TGTGCCAGCAGTTGGGGCTCTGGAAACACCATATATTTT.

The rearrangement joins TRBV5-1 to TRBJ2-1, with D maybe TRBD2 (5 bases). The CDR3 is 17 residues long. The V end was cut by 4 bases, the J end by 2 bases, with 19 bases between. The germline CDR1 and CDR2 sequences are SGHRS and YFSETQ. The CDR3 loop reads CASSPTVSGAAYNEQFF. The CDR3 nucleotides read TGCGCCAGCAGCCCGACGGTGAGCGGAGCTGCCTACAATGAGCAGTTCTTC.

The DNA of the CDR3 is TGCGCCAGCAGCCAAGATGGGGGAGCAACTAATGAAAAACTGTTTTTT. It encodes CASSQDGGATNEKLFF. The chain carries TRBV4-3 and TRBJ1-4, with a weak D call TRBD1 (5 bases). CDR1 is LGHNA, CDR2 YSLEER, per germline. The length of the CDR3 is 16 residues. The V end lost 0 bases, the J end lost 0 bases, and 8 bases lay between the germline ends.

On this clone itself: Mismatch with germline at one junction end may stem from a read error. The gene calls are TRBV11-2 and TRBJ2-2; D possibly corresponds to TRBD1 (6 bases). The CDR3 consists of 14 residues. Germline V lookup: CDR1 SGHAT, CDR2 FQNNGV. This CDR3 is CASSLQQGTGELFF. CDR3 nucleotide sequence: TGTGCCAGCAGCTTACAGCAGGGGACCGGGGAGCTGTTCTTT.

This clone was observed a handful of times. V gene TRBV25-1 combines with J gene TRBJ1-1; TRBD1 matches 7 bases. Trimming cost V 1 base and J 1 base; bases outside gene matches: 9. Germline-derived CDR1 and CDR2 are MGHDK and SYGVNS. This CDR3 region has 17 residues. The CDR3 nucleotides read TGTGCCAGCAGTGAATTTAGGTTAGGGGGCGGGAACACTGAAGCTTTCTTT. As protein: CASSEFRLGGGNTEAFF.

The chain recombines TRBV11-1 with TRBJ2-7, with TRBD1 identical over 11 bases. J was trimmed by 5 bases and V by 7 bases; bases with no gene match: 13. Germline-derived CDR1 and CDR2 are SGHAT and FQDESV (reference sequence). CDR3 length: 16 amino acids. CDR3 DNA: TGTGCCAGCACTTCACGAACCGGACAGGGGGCCCACGAGCAGTACTTC. Translating gives CASTSRTGQGAHEQYF.

The chain recombines TRBV7-2 with TRBJ2-5, with 8 bases fitting TRBD2. V was pared by 7 bases and J by 8 bases, with 12 bases of the junction left unmatched. Germline V gene sequence: CDR1 SGHTA, CDR2 FQGNSA. The CDR3 length is 14 residues. CDR3 loop: CASTPGLGFGTQYF. CDR3 nucleotide sequence: TGTGCCAGCACCCCGGGACTAGGCTTCGGAACCCAGTACTTC.

This clone was detected only a few times. V and J are TRBV9 and TRBJ1-1; TRBD1 agrees at 8 bases. This CDR3 contains 15 residues. In germline, CDR1 is SGDLS, CDR2 YYNGEE. Unmatched junction bases numbered 5, after V lost 3 bases and J lost 1 base. The CDR3 DNA sequence: TGTGCCAGCAGCGGGCCCGGGACAGGGAACACTGAAGCTTTCTTT. Translated, it gives CASSGPGTGNTEAFF.

The CDR3: CASKHRGLGYTF. DNA for the CDR3: TGTGCCAGCAAGCACAGGGGGCTGGGCTACACCTTC. The rearrangement joins TRBV2 to TRBJ1-2; 9 bases are shared with TRBD1. Trimming removed 7 bases from V and 8 bases from J; junction bases left unmatched: 5. Germline lookup yields CDR1 SNHLY and CDR2 FYNNEI. This CDR3 region has 12 residues.

The CDR3 nucleotides are TGTGCCAGCAGTTTATCAACAGCCTACAATGAGCAGTTCTTC. Its translation is CASSLSTAYNEQFF. The chain links TRBV6-5 to TRBJ2-1; D unclear. Trimming cost V 4 bases and J 2 bases, with 9 bases left between them. Germline V gene sequence: CDR1 MNHEY, CDR2 SVGAGI. This CDR3 spans 14 amino acids.

The chain has TRBV7-9 and TRBJ1-2; D gene uncertain. The V end was cut by 7 bases, the J end by 7 bases, with 10 bases between. CDR1 is SEHNR and CDR2 is FQNEAQ in the germline V gene (reference sequence). The CDR3 sequence is 11 residues long. This CDR3 is CASTLAGGYTF. CDR3 sequence (DNA): TGTGCCAGCACCCTAGCGGGTGGCTACACCTTC.